The entry below describes one T cell receptor (beta chain). Its antigen is as yet unknown. This sample was included in a study of blood T cells in healthy people across ages. The study, taken as a whole, reports: PBMCs went unsorted, and a conclusive naive versus antigen-experienced comparison was therefore prevented.

The V end was cut by 6 bases, the J end by 1 base, with 12 bases between. Per the germline V gene, CDR1 is MNHEY and CDR2 is SVGAGI. The CDR3 is 14 residues long. A sample-barcoded 5' primer and a J-beta primer mix were used in a second PCR of about 6 to 12 cycles. Each of the samples gave a minimum of 3 million paired-end reads that contained CDR3. TCRdb re-analysed the 5' RACE reads in MiXCR, keeping a single row per CDR3 protein. The table records about 540,000 distinct CDR3 sequences, 20% to 30% of them present only once. This sample was also put to use in a study of T cells of mothers and their children. That report notes: Researchers report slightly higher, though non-significant, overlap in related mother-child pairs than in unrelated pairs.

Material for sequencing was blood. The J gene is TRBJ1-2, the V gene TRBV6-5, with D tentatively TRBD1 (6 bases). The sequence derives from a boy younger than 18 in good health. The CDR3 bases are TGTGCCAGCAGGCCCGGGACACTTAACTATGGCTACACCTTC. Translating gives CASRPGTLNYGYTF.